The clone carrying this T cell receptor (beta chain) has more than one count but fewer than ten. The target antigen is unknown. These data originate in a study of beta chain features in type 1 diabetes. Findings of the study overall: In all four CD4+ subsets, TCRB CDR3 length was significantly, moderately reduced in type 1 diabetes.

Germline CDR1 reads SEHNR; CDR2 reads FQNEAQ (reference sequence). This CDR3 has 11 residues. Between the trimmed V and J ends, which lost 1 base and 6 bases, there was a span of 3 bases. Reverse transcribing all isolated RNA meant expressed TCRB transcripts were sequenced. TCRdb's copy holds only in-frame clones and misses some; the assay was immunoSEQ multiplex PCR. The sample includes 500,000 to 650,000 clones, around 11% seen only once; the top ten take more than 0.1%. This TCR was recovered from a man aged 30-40 years with type 1 diabetes. Material for sequencing was naive CD4+ T cells from blood. V usage is TRBV7-9 and J usage is TRBJ1-1, with D unclear. The CDR3 nucleotides read TGTGCCAGCAGCTTAGAGTCTGAAGCTTTCTTT. Amino acid sequence: CASSLESEAFF.